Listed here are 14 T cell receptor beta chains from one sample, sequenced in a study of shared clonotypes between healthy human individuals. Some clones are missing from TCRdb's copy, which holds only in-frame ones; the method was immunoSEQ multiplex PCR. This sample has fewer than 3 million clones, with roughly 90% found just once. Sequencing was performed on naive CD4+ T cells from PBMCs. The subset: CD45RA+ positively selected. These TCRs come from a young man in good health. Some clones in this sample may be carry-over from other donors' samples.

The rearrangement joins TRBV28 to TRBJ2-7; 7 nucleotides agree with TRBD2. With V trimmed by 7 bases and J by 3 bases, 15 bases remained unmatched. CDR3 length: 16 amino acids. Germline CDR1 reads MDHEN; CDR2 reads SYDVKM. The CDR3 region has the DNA TGTGCCAGCACCCCGGGGGGATCGGTCACTGACTACGAGCAGTACTTC. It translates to CASTPGGSVTDYEQYF. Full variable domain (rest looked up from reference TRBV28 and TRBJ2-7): DVKVTQSSRYLVKRTGEKVFLECVQDMDHENMFWYRQDPGLGLRLIYFSYDVKMKEKGDIPEGYSVSREKKERFSLILESASTNQTSMYLCASTPGGSVTDYEQYFGPGTRLTVT.

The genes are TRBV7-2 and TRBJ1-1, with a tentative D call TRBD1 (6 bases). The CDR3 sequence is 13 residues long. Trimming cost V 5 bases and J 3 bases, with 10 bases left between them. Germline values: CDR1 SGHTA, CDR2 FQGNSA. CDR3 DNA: TGTGCCAGCAGCGAGGACAGCTACACTGAAGCTTTCTTT. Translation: CASSEDSYTEAFF.

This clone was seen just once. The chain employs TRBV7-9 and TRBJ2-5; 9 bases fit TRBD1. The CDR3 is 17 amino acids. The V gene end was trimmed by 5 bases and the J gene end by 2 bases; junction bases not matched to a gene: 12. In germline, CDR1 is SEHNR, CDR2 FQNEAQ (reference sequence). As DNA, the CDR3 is TGTGCCAGCAGCCGAGGGGGCTGGGACAGGGCACAAGAGACCCAGTACTTC. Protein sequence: CASSRGGWDRAQETQYF.

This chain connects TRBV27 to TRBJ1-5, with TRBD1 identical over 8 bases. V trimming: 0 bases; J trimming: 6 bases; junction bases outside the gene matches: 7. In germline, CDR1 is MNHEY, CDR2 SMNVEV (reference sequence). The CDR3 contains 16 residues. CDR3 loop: CASSLSPGGGSQPQHF. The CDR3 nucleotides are TGTGCCAGCAGTTTATCCCCAGGGGGCGGTAGTCAGCCCCAGCATTTT.

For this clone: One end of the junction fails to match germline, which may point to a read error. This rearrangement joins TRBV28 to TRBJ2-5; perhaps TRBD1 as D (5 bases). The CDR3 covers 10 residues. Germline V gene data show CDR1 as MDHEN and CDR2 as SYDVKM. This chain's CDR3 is CAGREETQYF. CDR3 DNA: TGTGCCGGCAGGGAAGAGACCCAGTACTTC.

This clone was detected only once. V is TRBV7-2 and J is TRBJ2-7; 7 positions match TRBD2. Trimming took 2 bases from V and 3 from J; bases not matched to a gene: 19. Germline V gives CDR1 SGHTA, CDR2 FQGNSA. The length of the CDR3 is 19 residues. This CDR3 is CASSLLMGGYSVRFYEQYF. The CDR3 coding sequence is TGTGCCAGCAGCTTATTAATGGGGGGGTACAGCGTACGCTTCTACGAGCAGTACTTC.

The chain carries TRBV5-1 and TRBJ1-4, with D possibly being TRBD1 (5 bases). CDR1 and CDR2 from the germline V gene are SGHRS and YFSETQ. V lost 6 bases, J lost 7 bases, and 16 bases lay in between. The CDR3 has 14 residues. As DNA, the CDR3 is TGCGCCAGCACGAGCGGGGGTCGGGTTGAAAAACTGTTTTTT. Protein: CASTSGGRVEKLFF.

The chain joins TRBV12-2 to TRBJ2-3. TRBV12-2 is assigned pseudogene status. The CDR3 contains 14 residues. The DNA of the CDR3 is TGTGCAAGGGAAGAAGCAGAACGCACAGATACGCAGTATTTT. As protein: CAREEAERTDTQYF.

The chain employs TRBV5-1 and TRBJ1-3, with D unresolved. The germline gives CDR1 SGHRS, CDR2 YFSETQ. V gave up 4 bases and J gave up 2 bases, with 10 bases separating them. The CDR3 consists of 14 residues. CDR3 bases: TGCGCCAGCAGCCCCGGCCCCGCTGGAAACACCATATATTTT. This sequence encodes CASSPGPAGNTIYF.

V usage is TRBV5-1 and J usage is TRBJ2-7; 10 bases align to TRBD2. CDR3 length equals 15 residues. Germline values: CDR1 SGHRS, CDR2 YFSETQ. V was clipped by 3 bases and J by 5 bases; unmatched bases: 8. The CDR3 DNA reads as TGCGCCAGCAGCTACCGACTAGCGGGCGGGGACGAGCAGTACTTC. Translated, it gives CASSYRLAGGDEQYF.

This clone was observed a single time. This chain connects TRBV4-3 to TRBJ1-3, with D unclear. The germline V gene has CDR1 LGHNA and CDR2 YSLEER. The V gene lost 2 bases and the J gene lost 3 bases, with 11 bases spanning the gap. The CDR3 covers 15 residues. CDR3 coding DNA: TGCGCCAGCAGCCAAAAGACCGGATATGGAAACACCATATATTTT. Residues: CASSQKTGYGNTIYF.

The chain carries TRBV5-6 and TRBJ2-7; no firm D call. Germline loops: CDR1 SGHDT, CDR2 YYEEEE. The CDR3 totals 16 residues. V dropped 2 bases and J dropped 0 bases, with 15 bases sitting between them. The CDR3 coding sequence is TGTGCCAGCAGCTTTCGCCCAGGTAGAGACTCCTACGAGCAGTACTTC. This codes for CASSFRPGRDSYEQYF.

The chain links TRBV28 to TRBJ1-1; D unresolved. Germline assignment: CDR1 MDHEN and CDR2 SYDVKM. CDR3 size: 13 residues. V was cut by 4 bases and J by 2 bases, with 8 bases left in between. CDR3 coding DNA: TGTGCCAGCAGTTCTCCAGTAAACACTGAAGCTTTCTTT. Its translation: CASSSPVNTEAFF.

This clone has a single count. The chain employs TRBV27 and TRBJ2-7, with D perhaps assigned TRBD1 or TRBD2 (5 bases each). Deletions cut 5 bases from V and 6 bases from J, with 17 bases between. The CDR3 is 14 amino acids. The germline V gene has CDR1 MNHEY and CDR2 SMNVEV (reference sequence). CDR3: CASSQPGTSPEQYF. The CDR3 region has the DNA TGTGCCAGCAGTCAACCGGGGACGTCTCCCGAGCAGTACTTC.